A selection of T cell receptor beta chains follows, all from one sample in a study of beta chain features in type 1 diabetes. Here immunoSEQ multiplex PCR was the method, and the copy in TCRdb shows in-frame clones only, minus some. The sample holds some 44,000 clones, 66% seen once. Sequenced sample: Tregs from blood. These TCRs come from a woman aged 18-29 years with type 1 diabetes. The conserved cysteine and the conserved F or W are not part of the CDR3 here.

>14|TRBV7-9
ASRSASGEVQETQY
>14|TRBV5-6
ASSLWGGTYNSPLH
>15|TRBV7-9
AFSAGQGWETNEKLF
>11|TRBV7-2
ASSFRGGDEQF
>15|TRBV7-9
ASSLGASGRATDTQY
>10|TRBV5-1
ASSLEVDTQY
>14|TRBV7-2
ASSLTGHRSGNTIY
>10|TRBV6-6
ASRDWDQPQH
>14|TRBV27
ASSLPTSGGVSEQY
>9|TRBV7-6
ASGHRGEQF
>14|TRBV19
ASSTRELTVWNEQF
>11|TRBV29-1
SVGRDIYNEQF
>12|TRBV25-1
ASSDRDPVGEQY
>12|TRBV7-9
ASSPGRLTDTQY
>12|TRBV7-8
ARVPGQWADTQY
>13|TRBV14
ASSAQGGGANVLT
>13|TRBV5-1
ASSFMAGEPYEQY
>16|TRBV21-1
ASSKEASGGRSRDTQY
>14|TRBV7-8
ASSPGLAGGADTQY
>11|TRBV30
AWSWLTKETQY
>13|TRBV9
ASSVEGLKRREQF
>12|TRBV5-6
ASRFSSGGAEQY
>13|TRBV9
ASSVAGASYNEQF
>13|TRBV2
ASRDPGYYYNEQF
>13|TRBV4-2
ASSPPGQGAHEQY
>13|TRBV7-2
ASSLLAAYTGELF
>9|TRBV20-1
SALTGNIQY
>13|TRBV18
ASSGRTGDADTQY
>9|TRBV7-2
ASSFDNEQF
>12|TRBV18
ASSLVAGPPEQY
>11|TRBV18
ASSPLGDYGYT
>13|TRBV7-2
ASSPYRATNEKLF
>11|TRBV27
ASSLVGNYEQY
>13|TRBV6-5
ASRNPTGAGYGYT
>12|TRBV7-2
ASSLLTGRETQY
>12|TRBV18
ASSPQVEGTEAF
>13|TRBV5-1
ASSLAGTGVLEQY
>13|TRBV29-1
SVALGSGGWDEQY
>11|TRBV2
ASSELQNYGYT
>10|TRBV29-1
SVVPVNTEAF
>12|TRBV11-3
ASSSGQRTYEQY
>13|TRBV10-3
AISETSGSTDTQY
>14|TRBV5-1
ASAPKRAGGYNEQF
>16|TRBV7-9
ASSFPPGGGRVHTEAF
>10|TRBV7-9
ASSLAGGGYT